Each of the 23 T cell receptor beta chains below was sequenced from the same sample in a study of T-cell reconstitution after alpha-beta-depleted transplantation in children. Construction of the TCRbeta library involved unique molecular identifiers. TCRdb re-derived calls from the PCR reads in MiXCR, one entry per CDR3 protein. In the table there are fewer than 1 million distinct CDR3 sequences, about 15% of which are singletons. This sample comprised PBMCs, mostly from graft donor cells, obtained 360 days after TCRalphabeta/CD19-depleted stem cell transplant. The receptors come from a male patient aged 10 to 17 who had a stem cell transplant for acute lymphoblastic leukemia, so the T cells may come from the graft donor.

The table lists this clonotype with a count of one. V gene TRBV19 combines with J gene TRBJ1-5; no clear D. Trimming left V 2 bases short and J 0 bases short, with 17 bases between. The CDR3 runs to 18 residues. Germline CDR1 and CDR2: LNHDA and SQIVND (reference sequence). The CDR3 loop reads CASSISARGYDSNQPQHF. CDR3 nucleotide sequence: TGTGCCAGTAGTATATCGGCCAGAGGCTATGATAGCAATCAGCCCCAGCATTTT.

This clonotype was seen ten or more times. This chain joins TRBV5-1 and TRBJ2-7, with 10 bases that match TRBD1. Germline V gives CDR1 SGHRS, CDR2 YFSETQ. The CDR3 is made up of 15 amino acids. Trimming cost V 2 bases and J 0 bases; bases outside gene matches: 2. The CDR3 region has the DNA TGCGCCAGCAGCTTTGGGACAGGGGACTCCTACGAGCAGTACTTC. Its protein is CASSFGTGDSYEQYF.

A few counts support this clonotype. The chain combines TRBV5-1 with TRBJ2-2; the D gene is possibly TRBD2 (6 bases). V gave up 3 bases and J gave up 0 bases, with 15 bases separating them. There are 17 residues in the CDR3. Germline V gene sequence: CDR1 SGHRS, CDR2 YFSETQ. CDR3 bases: TGCGCCAGCAGCTCCGTTTTGGGGGGAACGAACACCGGGGAGCTGTTTTTT. The encoded protein is CASSSVLGGTNTGELFF.

In its sample, this clonotype was seen a few times. The V gene is TRBV6-5, the J gene TRBJ2-2, with TRBD1 identical over 7 bases. The CDR3 runs to 17 residues. V shed 2 bases, J shed 0 bases, and the junction held 6 bases outside the gene matches. Germline lookup yields CDR1 MNHEY and CDR2 SVGAGI. DNA for the CDR3: TGTGCCAGCAGTTACGGGATAGGGGGCCCGAACACCGGGGAGCTGTTTTTT. Protein sequence: CASSYGIGGPNTGELFF.

J is TRBJ1-1 and V is TRBV12-3 or TRBV12-4; the match to TRBD1 covers 7 bases. V shed 6 bases and J 4 bases; nucleotides not matched to a gene: 8. The CDR3 loop spans 14 amino acids. CDR3 residues: CASRFVRGATEAFF. The CDR3 coding sequence is TGTGCCAGCAGGTTTGTCAGGGGGGCCACTGAAGCTTTCTTT.

This clonotype was counted only a few times. The rearrangement uses TRBV11-2 and TRBJ2-5; D may be TRBD1 or TRBD2 (6 bases each). The CDR3 has 13 residues. V lost 4 bases, J lost 7 bases, and 13 bases lay in between. CDR1 and CDR2 from the germline V gene are SGHAT and FQNNGV. Here the CDR3 DNA reads TGTGCCAGCAGCTCCCTAGGAGGGGGGACCCAGTACTTC. This gives the protein CASSSLGGGTQYF.

This chain connects TRBV5-6 to TRBJ2-1; 9 bases are a match to TRBD2. Per the germline V gene, CDR1 is SGHDT and CDR2 is YYEEEE. The junction had 14 bases not matched to a gene; V was cut back by 4 bases and J by 6 bases. This CDR3 region has 17 residues. The CDR3 loop reads CASSIRGVGLARNEQFF. DNA for the CDR3: TGTGCCAGCAGCATACGGGGGGTGGGACTAGCCCGCAATGAGCAGTTCTTC.

This clonotype was detected a few times. The J gene is TRBJ2-3, the V gene TRBV4-1; no clear D gene. The CDR3 extends over 13 amino acids. Trimming shortened V by 1 base and J by 6 bases, and 8 bases separated the two germline ends. CDR1 is MGHRA and CDR2 is YSYEKL in the germline V gene. The CDR3: CASSQGPGDTQYF. The CDR3 bases are TGCGCCAGCAGCCAAGGACCCGGGGATACGCAGTATTTT.

This clonotype turned up a few times. The rearrangement links TRBV5-1 to TRBJ2-1; D unresolved. From germline, CDR1 is SGHRS and CDR2 YFSETQ. This CDR3 spans 12 amino acids. V was cut by 7 bases and J by 8 bases, with 13 bases left in between. Here the CDR3 reads CASPHRLDEQFF. DNA of the CDR3: TGCGCCAGCCCCCACCGTTTGGATGAGCAGTTCTTC.

The chain uses TRBV11-3 and TRBJ2-1; D is uncertain. The V gene lost 5 bases and the J gene lost 2 bases, with 7 bases spanning the gap. There are 13 residues in the CDR3. Per germline, CDR1 SGHNT and CDR2 YENEEA. The CDR3 loop is CASSPAPYNEQFF. The CDR3 nucleotides read TGTGCCAGCAGCCCAGCCCCCTACAATGAGCAGTTCTTC.

The rearrangement uses TRBV7-9 and TRBJ2-5, with 12 bases that match TRBD2. Germline V CDR1 and CDR2: SEHNR, FQNEAQ (reference sequence). The V segment lost 3 bases and the J segment 3 bases; nucleotides outside the gene matches: 8. The CDR3 has 17 amino acids. The DNA of the CDR3 is TGTGCCAGCAGCTTTGGGCTAGCGGGAGGGTCCAAAGAGACCCAGTACTTC. It is translated as CASSFGLAGGSKETQYF.

In this sample, this clonotype turned up a few times. The rearrangement links TRBV7-8 to TRBJ2-3, with 7 bases aligning to TRBD2. Germline trimming cut 5 bases from V and 5 bases from J; bases unmatched to any gene: 16. CDR3 length equals 17 residues. Germline V gene data show CDR1 as SGHVS and CDR2 as FQNEAQ. The CDR3 DNA reads TGTGCCAGCAGCCCTTCCCCTGGCGGGAGCTCTCAAGATACGCAGTATTTT. The encoded protein is CASSPSPGGSSQDTQYF. Filled out from reference TRBV7-8 and TRBJ2-3, the complete variable domain reads GAGVSQSPRYKVAKRGQDVALRCDPISGHVSLFWYQQALGQGPEFLTYFQNEAQLDKSGLPSDRFFAERPEGSVSTLKIQRTQQEDSAVYLCASSPSPGGSSQDTQYFGPGTRLTVL.

This clonotype came up many times. The gene calls are TRBV19 and TRBJ2-1; possibly TRBD1 for D (5 bases). Germline-derived CDR1 and CDR2 are LNHDA and SQIVND (reference sequence). This CDR3 has 12 residues. Trimming took 3 bases from V and 8 from J, leaving 8 bases between them. In DNA form, the CDR3 reads TGTGCCAGTAGTATTAAGGGGCATGAGCAGTTCTTC. Translation: CASSIKGHEQFF.

A word on this clonotype: This CDR3 fails to terminate in the conserved phenylalanine or tryptophan, so it likely reflects a read error. The gene calls are TRBV20-1 and TRBJ2-5; D call uncertain. This CDR3 is built from 12 residues. The V end was cut by 2 bases, the J end by 5 bases, with 9 bases between. Germline-derived CDR1 and CDR2 are DFQATT and SNEGSKA (reference sequence). CDR3 sequence (DNA): TGCAGTGCTAGACCTGGAACGGAGACCCAGTACTAC. Protein: CSARPGTETQYY.

In its sample, this clonotype was seen many times. Here the CDR3 DNA reads TGTGCCACCAGCAGAGATGGAGCGGGACAGGGCCCCTCTGAGCAGTACTTC. Translating gives CATSRDGAGQGPSEQYF. J is TRBJ2-7 and V is TRBV15; TRBD1 matches at 9 bases. Germline V gene data show CDR1 as LNHNV and CDR2 as YYDKDF (reference sequence). CDR3 size: 17 residues. V shed 0 bases, J shed 7 bases, and the junction held 13 bases outside the gene matches.

This chain uses TRBV5-5 with TRBJ1-1, with D perhaps TRBD1 (5 bases). Germline-derived CDR1 and CDR2 are SGHKS and YYEKEE (reference sequence). V lost 5 bases and J lost 1, with 21 bases in between. The length of the CDR3 is 17 residues. The DNA for the CDR3 is TGTGCCAGCAGGTTCCCCTCTCCAGGGAGGAAGAACACTGAAGCTTTCTTT. Its translation: CASRFPSPGRKNTEAFF.

The chain employs TRBV15 and TRBJ2-5, with no clear D. V lost 2 bases and J lost 7, with 17 bases in between. There are 15 residues in the CDR3. Per the germline V gene, CDR1 is LNHNV and CDR2 is YYDKDF (reference sequence). In nucleotides, the CDR3 is TGTGCCACCAGCAGATGGAACGTGGTTCCAGGGACCCAGTACTTC. It encodes CATSRWNVVPGTQYF.

The chain joins TRBV29-1 to TRBJ2-2; 7 bases are shared with TRBD1. V shed 7 bases, J shed 4 bases, and the junction held 15 bases outside the gene matches. The germline V gene encodes CDR1 SQVTM and CDR2 ANQGSEA. This CDR3 comprises 16 residues. CDR3 in DNA: TGCAGCGACAGACCGAGGGGGCTGGGATCCACCGGGGAGCTGTTTTTT. Its protein product is CSDRPRGLGSTGELFF.

The chain is built from TRBV5-1 and TRBJ1-6, with a possible D match to TRBD1 (6 bases). The CDR3 contains 15 residues. Germline lookup yields CDR1 SGHRS and CDR2 YFSETQ. Trimming pared 3 bases from V and 4 bases from J, leaving 11 bases between. CDR3: CASSYRTEYNSPLHF. For the CDR3, the DNA is TGCGCCAGCAGCTATCGGACAGAGTATAATTCACCCCTCCACTTT.

This clonotype was recorded a few times. DNA for the CDR3: TGCGCCAGCAGGCGCCGGGACAGGGGCTACAATGAGCAGTTCTTC. Amino acid sequence: CASRRRDRGYNEQFF. This sequence joins TRBV5-1 and TRBJ2-1, with TRBD1 identical over 10 bases. Germline V gives CDR1 SGHRS, CDR2 YFSETQ. V shed 5 bases and J 3 bases; nucleotides not matched to a gene: 5. CDR3 length equals 15 residues.

This clonotype was seen a handful of times. This chain connects TRBV5-1 to TRBJ2-1; D is unclear. The V and J ends lost 3 bases and 8 bases respectively, with 18 bases between them. Per the germline V gene, CDR1 is SGHRS and CDR2 is YFSETQ. CDR3 length: 15 residues. CDR3 bases: TGCGCCAGCAGCTCGTCCCCGGGTAGGGCTGATGAGCAGTTCTTC. It specifies CASSSSPGRADEQFF.

This chain links TRBV6-5 with TRBJ2-3, with D possibly matching TRBD1 (5 bases). V lost 2 bases and J 1 base, leaving 16 bases between the germline ends. CDR1 MNHEY and CDR2 SVGAGI come from the germline V gene. The CDR3 is 17 residues long. CDR3 sequence (DNA): TGTGCCAGCAGTTACCCACGTGGGCAGGGCGGCACAGATACGCAGTATTTT. It specifies CASSYPRGQGGTDTQYF.

This clonotype was counted only a few times. The chain combines TRBV25-1 with TRBJ1-2; 9 bases are shared with TRBD1. V trimming: 1 base; J trimming: 2 bases; junction bases outside the gene matches: 2. Germline loops: CDR1 MGHDK, CDR2 SYGVNS. The CDR3 is made up of 15 amino acids. This CDR3 is CASSESGTGNYGYTF. The CDR3 bases are TGTGCCAGCAGTGAATCCGGGACAGGGAACTATGGCTACACCTTC.